The rows below give T cell receptor beta chains drawn from one sample of a study of blood T cells in healthy people across ages. From the 5' RACE reads, TCRdb called clonotypes with MiXCR, one entry per CDR3 protein. The table records some 690,000 distinct CDR3 sequences, 22% of them present only once. Specimen: blood. The receptors were sampled from a man aged 70 or older in good health. Each CDR3 is given with its conserved first and last residue. Each record gives: J gene, V gene, D gene, clone size, CDR3 protein, CDR3 DNA. The D gene is left open where the match is weak. Some rows have no size entry. The others give once, few or many, or a class for an expanded clone.

J: TRBJ1-2; V: TRBV20-1; D: TRBD1; size: .; CDR3: CSARDQGGDHYGYTF; DNA: TGCAGTGCTAGAGATCAGGGGGGGGATCACTATGGCTACACCTTC
J: TRBJ2-3; V: TRBV12-3/TRBV12-4; D: TRBD2; size: .; CDR3: CASSSGFGLRTSTDTQYF; DNA: TGTGCCAGCAGTTCTGGGTTTGGTCTCAGGACTAGCACAGACACGCAGTATTTT
J: TRBJ2-3; V: TRBV7-2; D: TRBD2; size: .; CDR3: CASSPRLAGSGTQYF; DNA: TGTGCCAGCAGCCCAAGACTAGCGGGATCGGGGACGCAGTATTTT
J: TRBJ1-4; V: TRBV7-9; D: .; size: .; CDR3: CASSLPSGRKNEKLFF; DNA: TGTGCCAGCAGTTTGCCGAGCGGGAGAAAGAATGAAAAACTGTTTTTT
J: TRBJ2-3; V: TRBV5-1; D: .; size: many; CDR3: CASSLDSGADTQYF; DNA: TGCGCCAGCAGCTTGGATTCTGGCGCAGATACGCAGTATTTT
J: TRBJ2-1; V: TRBV12-3/TRBV12-4; D: TRBD2; size: .; CDR3: CASSLAGDTEQFF; DNA: TGTGCCAGCAGTCTAGCGGGAGATACTGAGCAGTTCTTC
J: TRBJ2-3; V: TRBV12-3/TRBV12-4; D: .; size: .; CDR3: CASSLGYGTDTQYF; DNA: TGTGCCAGCAGTTTAGGGTATGGCACAGATACGCAGTATTTT
J: TRBJ1-2; V: TRBV27; D: .; size: .; CDR3: CASSLSGQAYGYTF; DNA: TGTGCCAGCAGTTTATCGGGACAAGCGTATGGCTACACCTTC
J: TRBJ2-5; V: TRBV14; D: .; size: .; CDR3: CASRIQGGETQYF; DNA: TGTGCCAGCAGGATACAGGGAGGCGAGACCCAGTACTTC
J: TRBJ2-1; V: TRBV29-1; D: TRBD2; size: few; CDR3: CSVAGLAGSSYNEQFF; DNA: TGCAGCGTTGCGGGACTAGCGGGAAGCTCCTACAATGAGCAGTTCTTC
J: TRBJ1-4; V: TRBV4-1; D: .; size: .; CDR3: CASSQTGGGHEKLFF; DNA: TGCGCCAGCAGCCAGACGGGTGGAGGGCATGAAAAACTGTTTTTT
J: TRBJ1-5; V: TRBV7-2; D: .; size: few; CDR3: CASSLARGGRQPQHF; DNA: TGTGCCAGCAGCTTAGCGCGTGGGGGGCGTCAGCCCCAGCATTTT
J: TRBJ1-1; V: TRBV15; D: TRBD1; size: .; CDR3: CATAGQANTEAFF; DNA: TGTGCCACCGCGGGACAGGCAAACACTGAAGCTTTCTTT
J: TRBJ2-3; V: TRBV24-1; D: .; size: few; CDR3: CATSDSRQASTDTQYF; DNA: TGTGCCACCAGTGATTCCCGACAGGCGAGCACAGATACGCAGTATTTT
J: TRBJ2-5; V: TRBV6-6; D: .; size: .; CDR3: CASSTPHRGGGETQYF; DNA: TGTGCCAGCAGTACTCCTCACAGGGGAGGGGGAGAGACCCAGTACTTC
J: TRBJ1-2; V: TRBV6-6; D: TRBD1; size: few; CDR3: CASRTGTAYGYTF; DNA: TGTGCCAGCAGAACCGGGACAGCCTATGGCTACACCTTC
J: TRBJ1-4; V: TRBV4-2; D: .; size: .; CDR3: CASSRGDGNEKLFF; DNA: TGTGCCAGCAGCCGAGGGGACGGTAATGAAAAACTGTTTTTT
J: TRBJ2-7; V: TRBV27; D: TRBD2; size: .; CDR3: CASSWRGSSYEQYF; DNA: TGTGCCAGCAGTTGGCGGGGGAGCTCCTACGAGCAGTACTTC
J: TRBJ2-1; V: TRBV25-1; D: TRBD2; size: few; CDR3: CASSTGLSEQFF; DNA: TGTGCCAGCAGTACGGGACTATCCGAGCAGTTCTTC
J: TRBJ2-1; V: TRBV29-1; D: TRBD2; size: few; CDR3: CSVEGLGGRGSYNEQFF; DNA: TGCAGCGTTGAAGGTCTCGGCGGGAGGGGTTCCTACAATGAGCAGTTCTTC